The rows below give T cell receptor beta chains drawn from one sample of a study of T cells after yellow fever vaccination. Each CDR3 protein is one row after TCRdb ran MiXCR on the 5' RACE reads. The repertoire includes around 300,000 distinct CDR3 sequences, roughly 3.9% of them detected once, and about 22% sits in the top ten. The sample here was PBMCs, taken 5 days after the yellow fever booster vaccination. The receptors come from a man aged 18-30 years who received the YFV17D yellow fever vaccine. Each CDR3 is given with its conserved first and last residue. The D gene is left open where the match is weak. Where a row states a size, it is once, few, many or the class of an expanded clone; other rows omit it.

v_gene: TRBV5-1
j_gene: TRBJ2-7
d_gene: TRBD2
abundance: NA
CDR3nt: TGCGCCAGCAGCTTGGGTAGCGGGTTCTCCTACGAGCAGTACTTC
CDR3aa: CASSLGSGFSYEQYF

v_gene: TRBV11-2
j_gene: TRBJ2-5
d_gene: TRBD1
abundance: few
CDR3nt: TGTGCCAGCAGCGGACGATTCGGACAGGGGGGTCGGGAGACCCAGTACTTC
CDR3aa: CASSGRFGQGGRETQYF

v_gene: TRBV12-3/TRBV12-4
j_gene: TRBJ1-1
d_gene: NA
abundance: few
CDR3nt: TGTGCCAGCAGTTTGACACAGCTCACTGAAGCTTTCTTT
CDR3aa: CASSLTQLTEAFF

v_gene: TRBV20-1
j_gene: TRBJ2-7
d_gene: TRBD2
abundance: few
CDR3nt: TGCAGTGCTAGTGACGGCGGGGGGGTTTCCTACGAGCAGTACTTC
CDR3aa: CSASDGGGVSYEQYF

v_gene: TRBV2
j_gene: TRBJ1-5
d_gene: NA
abundance: NA
CDR3nt: TGTGCCAGCAGTGAAAGGACCGATCAGCCCCAGCATTTT
CDR3aa: CASSERTDQPQHF

v_gene: TRBV7-3
j_gene: TRBJ2-1
d_gene: NA
abundance: many
CDR3nt: TGTGCCAGCAGCTTAACCACCGCCGCCGATGAGCAGTTCTTC
CDR3aa: CASSLTTAADEQFF

v_gene: TRBV6-5
j_gene: TRBJ1-6
d_gene: NA
abundance: NA
CDR3nt: TGTGCCAGCAGTTATTGGGCCGCAAGGAGCCGATATAATTCACCCCTCCACTTT
CDR3aa: CASSYWAARSRYNSPLHF

v_gene: TRBV11-2
j_gene: TRBJ2-1
d_gene: NA
abundance: NA
CDR3nt: TGTGCCAGCAGCTTAGATCGCGGAAGCTCCTACAATGAGCAGTTCTTC
CDR3aa: CASSLDRGSSYNEQFF

v_gene: TRBV2
j_gene: TRBJ2-2
d_gene: TRBD1
abundance: many
CDR3nt: TGTGCCAGCAGCAGACAGGGTCCCGGGGAGCTGTTTTTT
CDR3aa: CASSRQGPGELFF

v_gene: TRBV7-7
j_gene: TRBJ2-2
d_gene: NA
abundance: NA
CDR3nt: TGTGCTAGCAGCTTAGCCCCTGGCCCCCGCACCGGGGAGCTGTTTTTT
CDR3aa: CASSLAPGPRTGELFF

v_gene: TRBV3-1
j_gene: TRBJ1-5
d_gene: NA
abundance: few
CDR3nt: TGTGCCAGCAGCCTGAGACAGGTCAATCAGCCCCAGCATTTT
CDR3aa: CASSLRQVNQPQHF

v_gene: TRBV6-2/TRBV6-3
j_gene: TRBJ2-1
d_gene: TRBD1
abundance: NA
CDR3nt: TGTGCCAGCAGTCCGGACAGGGGTCCGGCTTCCAATGAGCAGTTCTTC
CDR3aa: CASSPDRGPASNEQFF

v_gene: TRBV13
j_gene: TRBJ1-6
d_gene: NA
abundance: few
CDR3nt: TGTGCCAGCAGCTCTCCGAGGACACCCCTCCACTTT
CDR3aa: CASSSPRTPLHF

v_gene: TRBV20-1
j_gene: TRBJ2-3
d_gene: TRBD2
abundance: few
CDR3nt: TGCAGTGCAGAGACCGGGACTAGCGGGGCAGATACGCAGTATTTT
CDR3aa: CSAETGTSGADTQYF

v_gene: TRBV7-2
j_gene: TRBJ1-2
d_gene: NA
abundance: NA
CDR3nt: TGTGCCAGCAGCCAGCAGGCAGGGGAAGGCTACACCTTC
CDR3aa: CASSQQAGEGYTF

v_gene: TRBV5-6
j_gene: TRBJ2-1
d_gene: TRBD1
abundance: NA
CDR3nt: TGTGCCAGCAGCGCCCGACAGGGGGCCCGCTTCTTCTTC
CDR3aa: CASSARQGARFFF

v_gene: TRBV20-1
j_gene: TRBJ2-5
d_gene: NA
abundance: many
CDR3nt: TGCAGTGCCCCAGGCGGGCGGGGTGAACCCCAAGAGACCCAGTACTTC
CDR3aa: CSAPGGRGEPQETQYF

v_gene: TRBV5-1
j_gene: TRBJ2-3
d_gene: NA
abundance: NA
CDR3nt: TGCGCCAGCAGCAAACCGGAGGATACGCAGTATTTT
CDR3aa: CASSKPEDTQYF

v_gene: TRBV29-1
j_gene: TRBJ2-3
d_gene: TRBD1
abundance: NA
CDR3nt: TGCAGCGTTGCATCCCTAAACCGGGACAGGGGGCTTTGGGGCACAGATACGCAGTATTTT
CDR3aa: CSVASLNRDRGLWGTDTQYF

v_gene: TRBV20-1
j_gene: TRBJ1-6
d_gene: NA
abundance: NA
CDR3nt: TGCAGTGCTAGGGCCCAGGATCATTCACCCCTCCACTTT
CDR3aa: CSARAQDHSPLHF

v_gene: TRBV30
j_gene: TRBJ2-1
d_gene: NA
abundance: few
CDR3nt: TGTGCCTGGAATCGGGTTGAGCAGTTCTTC
CDR3aa: CAWNRVEQFF

v_gene: TRBV29-1
j_gene: TRBJ2-5
d_gene: NA
abundance: NA
CDR3nt: TGCAGCGTTATCGTGGTAGGGGAGACCCAGTACTTC
CDR3aa: CSVIVVGETQYF

v_gene: TRBV6-5
j_gene: TRBJ2-3
d_gene: TRBD1
abundance: NA
CDR3nt: TGTGCCAGCAGTTTCGACAGGGGGCGGGCAGATACGCAGTATTTT
CDR3aa: CASSFDRGRADTQYF

v_gene: TRBV5-1
j_gene: TRBJ1-2
d_gene: NA
abundance: NA
CDR3nt: TGCGCCAGCAGCCCCGGACAGTCCTCTGGCTACACCTTC
CDR3aa: CASSPGQSSGYTF

v_gene: TRBV4-1
j_gene: TRBJ2-1
d_gene: NA
abundance: NA
CDR3nt: TGCGCCAGCAGCCAAGATAGTGCGGCCGGGAAATGGGGGGAGCAGTTCTTC
CDR3aa: CASSQDSAAGKWGEQFF